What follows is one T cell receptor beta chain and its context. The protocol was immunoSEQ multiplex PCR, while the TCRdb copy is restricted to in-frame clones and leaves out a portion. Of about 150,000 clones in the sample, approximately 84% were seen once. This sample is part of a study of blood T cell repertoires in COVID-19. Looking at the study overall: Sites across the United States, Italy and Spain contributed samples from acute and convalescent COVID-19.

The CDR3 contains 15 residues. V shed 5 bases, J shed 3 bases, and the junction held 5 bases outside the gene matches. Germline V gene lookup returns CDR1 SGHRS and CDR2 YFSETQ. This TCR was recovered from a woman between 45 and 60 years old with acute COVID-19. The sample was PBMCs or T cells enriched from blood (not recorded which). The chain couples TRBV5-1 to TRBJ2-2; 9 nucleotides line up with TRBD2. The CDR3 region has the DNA TGCGCCAGCAGAGGACTAGCGAGCGACACCGGGGAGCTGTTTTTT. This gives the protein CASRGLASDTGELFF.